This paragraph covers one TCR beta chain sequence. Its antigen is still unknown. The record originates from a study of T-cell memory formation after mild COVID-19. Study-wide findings and caveats: Clones shrinking from day 15 to 85 showed even CD4/CD8 mixes; later expanders tilted CD4+. Mainly in CM and EM were contracting CD4+ clones; CD8+ were in EMRA. Pre-infection memory showed some responding clones, and this suggested that cross-reactive memory joined.

The CDR3 has 12 amino acids. V shed 6 bases and J shed 10 bases, with 15 bases lying between them. Constant-segment-primed 5'RACE gave TCR alpha and TCR beta cDNA libraries with sample barcodes and UMIs. TCRdb processed the 5' RACE reads anew with MiXCR; each CDR3 protein has one entry. The sample holds 350,000 to 400,000 distinct CDR3 sequences, roughly an eighth seen once. The chain carries TRBV12-3 or TRBV12-4 and TRBJ1-1; D remains unclear. What was sequenced was PBMCs or a T cell subset sorted from them (not recorded which). The source is a man aged 18 to 30 who had mild COVID-19 (a few samples of this study predate the infection). Cell type and time point are not known. CDR3 nucleotide sequence: TGTGCCAGCAGCCCGTACTCCCCGGGAGCTTTCTTT. Residues: CASSPYSPGAFF.